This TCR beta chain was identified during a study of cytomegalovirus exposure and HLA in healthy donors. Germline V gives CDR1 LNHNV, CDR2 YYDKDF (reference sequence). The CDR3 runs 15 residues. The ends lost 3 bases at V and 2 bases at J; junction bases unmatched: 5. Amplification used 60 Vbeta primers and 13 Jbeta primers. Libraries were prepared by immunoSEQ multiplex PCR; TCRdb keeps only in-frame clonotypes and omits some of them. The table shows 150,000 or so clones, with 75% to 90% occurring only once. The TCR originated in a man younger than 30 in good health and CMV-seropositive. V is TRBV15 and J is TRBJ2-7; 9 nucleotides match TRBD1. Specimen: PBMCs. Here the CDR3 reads CATSSPGTGTYEQYF. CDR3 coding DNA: TGTGCCACCAGCAGCCCCGGGACAGGGACCTACGAGCAGTACTTC.